The sequence of this T cell receptor (beta chain) was determined in a study of T cell repertoires in cytomegalovirus infection. As for the study in general: From public TCR beta signatures came an indication of both CMV infection and matching HLA type.

TCRdb reprocessed the reads via MiXCR and lists one record per CDR3 protein. The sample includes 450,000 to 550,000 distinct CDR3 sequences, 15% to 20% seen only once; the top ten take more than 20%. Whole-study findings and limits: HLA-C-restricted CMV clonotypes gave the most frequent clonotype in two of eight donors. The cumulative frequency of public TCR beta families identified carriers of CMV plus the relevant HLA.

Germline loops: CDR1 LNHDA, CDR2 SQIVND (reference sequence). Trimming took off 6 bases at V and 2 bases at J, with 14 bases between the two ends. This CDR3 is 14 amino acids long. This clonotype appeared many times. Its antigen remains unknown. Sequencing was done on a sample of CD8+ T cells from PBMCs. This clonotype was obtained from a human donor in good health (CMV status not recorded). Some clones in this sample may be carry-over from other donors' samples. The chain employs TRBV19 and TRBJ2-7; D may correspond to TRBD1 or TRBD2 (5 bases each). CDR3: CASSGRDRTYEQYF. The CDR3 nucleotides read TGTGCCAGTAGCGGCCGGGACCGGACCTACGAGCAGTACTTC.